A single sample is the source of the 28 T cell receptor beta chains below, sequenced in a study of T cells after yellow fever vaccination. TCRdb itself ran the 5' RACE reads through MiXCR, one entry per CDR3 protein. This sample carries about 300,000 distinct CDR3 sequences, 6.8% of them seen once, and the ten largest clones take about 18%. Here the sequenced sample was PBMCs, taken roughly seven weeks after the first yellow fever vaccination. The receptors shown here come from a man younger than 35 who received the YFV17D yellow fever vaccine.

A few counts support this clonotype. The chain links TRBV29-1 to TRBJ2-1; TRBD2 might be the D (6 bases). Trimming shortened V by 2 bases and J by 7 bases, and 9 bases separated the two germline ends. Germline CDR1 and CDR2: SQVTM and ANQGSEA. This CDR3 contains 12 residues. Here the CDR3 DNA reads TGCAGCGTTGAACTAGCGAGTAATGAGCAGTTCTTC. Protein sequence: CSVELASNEQFF.

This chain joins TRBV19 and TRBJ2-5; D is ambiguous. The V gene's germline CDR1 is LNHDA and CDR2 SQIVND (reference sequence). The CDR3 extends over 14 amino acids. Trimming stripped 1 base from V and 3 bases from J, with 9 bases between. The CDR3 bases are TGTGCCAGTAGTATAGGGTCGGGTAAAGAGACCCAGTACTTC. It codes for CASSIGSGKETQYF.

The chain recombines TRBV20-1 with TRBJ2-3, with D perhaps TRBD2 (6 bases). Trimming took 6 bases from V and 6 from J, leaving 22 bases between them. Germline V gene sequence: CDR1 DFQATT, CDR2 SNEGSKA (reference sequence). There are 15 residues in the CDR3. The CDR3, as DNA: TGCAGTGCCGCGGGGCGGACACAAGTTGGGGATACGCAGTATTTT. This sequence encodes CSAAGRTQVGDTQYF.

This chain's CDR3 is CASSSPAYEQYV. The CDR3 DNA sequence: TGTGCCAGCAGTTCGCCAGCCTACGAGCAGTACGTC. The chain joins TRBV28 to TRBJ2-7; D is undetermined. V lost 4 bases to trimming and J lost 2 bases, with 6 bases between them. The CDR3 is 12 residues long. The germline CDR1 and CDR2 sequences are MDHEN and SYDVKM.

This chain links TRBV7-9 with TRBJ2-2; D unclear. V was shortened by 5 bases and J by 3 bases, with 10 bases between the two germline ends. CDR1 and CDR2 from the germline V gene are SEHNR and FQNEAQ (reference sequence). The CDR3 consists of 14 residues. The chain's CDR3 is CASSLFQDTGELFF. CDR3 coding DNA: TGTGCCAGCAGCCTTTTTCAAGACACCGGGGAGCTGTTTTTT.

The CDR3 reads CSVVREIISSYNEQFF. CDR3 DNA: TGCAGCGTGGTCAGGGAAATCATAAGCTCCTACAATGAGCAGTTCTTC. The rearrangement uses TRBV29-1 and TRBJ2-1, with a tentative D call TRBD1 (5 bases). Trimming stripped 6 bases from V and 0 bases from J, with 18 bases between. This CDR3 has 16 amino acids. Germline CDR1 is SQVTM and CDR2 is ANQGSEA.

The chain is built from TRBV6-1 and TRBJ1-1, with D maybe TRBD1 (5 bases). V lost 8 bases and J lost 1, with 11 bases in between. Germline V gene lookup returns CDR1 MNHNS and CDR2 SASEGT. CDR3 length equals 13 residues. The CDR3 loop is CASVQVRNTEAFF. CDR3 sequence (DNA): TGTGCCAGCGTACAGGTCCGGAACACTGAAGCTTTCTTT.

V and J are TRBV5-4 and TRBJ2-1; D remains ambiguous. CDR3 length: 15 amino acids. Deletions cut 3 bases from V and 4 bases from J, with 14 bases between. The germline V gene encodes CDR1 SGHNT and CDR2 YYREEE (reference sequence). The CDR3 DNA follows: TGTGCCAGCAGCTCTTCGCTGGGTGGGTACAATGAGCAGTTCTTC. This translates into CASSSSLGGYNEQFF.

The CDR3 here is CASSLPDRGRFGELFF. As DNA, the CDR3 is TGTGCCAGCAGTCTCCCCGACAGGGGGCGCTTCGGGGAGCTGTTTTTT. This chain connects TRBV12-3 or TRBV12-4 to TRBJ2-2; TRBD1 agrees at 10 bases. This CDR3 is 16 amino acids long. Trimming cost V 5 bases and J 7 bases; bases outside gene matches: 10.

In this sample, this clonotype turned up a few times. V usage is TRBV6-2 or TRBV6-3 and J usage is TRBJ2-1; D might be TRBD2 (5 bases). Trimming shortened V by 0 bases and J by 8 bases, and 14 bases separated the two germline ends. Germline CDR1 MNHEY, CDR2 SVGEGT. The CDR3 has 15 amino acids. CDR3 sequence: CASSYSHRIGDEQFF. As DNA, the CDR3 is TGTGCCAGCAGTTACTCCCATAGGATCGGGGATGAGCAGTTCTTC.

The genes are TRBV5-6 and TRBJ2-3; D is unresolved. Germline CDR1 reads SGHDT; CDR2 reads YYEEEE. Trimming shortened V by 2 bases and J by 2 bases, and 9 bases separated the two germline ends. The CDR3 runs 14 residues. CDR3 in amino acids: CASSFGPVTDTQYF. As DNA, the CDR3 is TGTGCCAGCAGCTTCGGCCCAGTCACAGATACGCAGTATTTT. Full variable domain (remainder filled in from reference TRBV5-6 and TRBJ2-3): DAGVTQSPTHLIKTRGQQVTLRCSPKSGHDTVSWYQQALGQGPQFIFQYYEEEERQRGNFPDRFSGHQFPNYSSELNVNALLLGDSALYLCASSFGPVTDTQYFGPGTRLTVL.

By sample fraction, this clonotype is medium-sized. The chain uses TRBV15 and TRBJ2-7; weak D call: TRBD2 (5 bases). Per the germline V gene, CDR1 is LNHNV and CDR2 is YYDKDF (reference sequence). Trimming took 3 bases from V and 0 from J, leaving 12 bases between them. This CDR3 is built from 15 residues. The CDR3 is CATSRDSLTSYEQYF. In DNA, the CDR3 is TGTGCCACCAGCAGGGACTCCCTGACCTCCTACGAGCAGTACTTC.

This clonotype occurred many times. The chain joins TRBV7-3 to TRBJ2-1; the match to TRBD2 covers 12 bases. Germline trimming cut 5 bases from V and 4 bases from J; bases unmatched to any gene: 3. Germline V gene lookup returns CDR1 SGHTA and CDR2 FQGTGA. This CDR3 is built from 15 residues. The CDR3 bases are TGTGCCAGCAGCCCTAGCGGGGGGGCTTACAATGAGCAGTTCTTC. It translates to CASSPSGGAYNEQFF.

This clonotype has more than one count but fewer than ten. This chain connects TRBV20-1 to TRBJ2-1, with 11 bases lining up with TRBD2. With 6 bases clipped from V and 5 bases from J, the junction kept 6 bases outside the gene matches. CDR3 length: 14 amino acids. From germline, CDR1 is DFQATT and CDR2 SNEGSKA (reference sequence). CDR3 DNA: TGCAGTGCAGAACTAGCGGGGGCCAACAATGAGCAGTTCTTC. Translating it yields CSAELAGANNEQFF.

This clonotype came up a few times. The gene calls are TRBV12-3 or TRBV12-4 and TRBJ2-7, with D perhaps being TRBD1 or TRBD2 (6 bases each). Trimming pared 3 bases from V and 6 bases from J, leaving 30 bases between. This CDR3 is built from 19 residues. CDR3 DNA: TGTGCCAGCAGTTTGATCTCGGCTAGACTAGGGACACCGAAGCCCGAGCAGTACTTC. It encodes CASSLISARLGTPKPEQYF.

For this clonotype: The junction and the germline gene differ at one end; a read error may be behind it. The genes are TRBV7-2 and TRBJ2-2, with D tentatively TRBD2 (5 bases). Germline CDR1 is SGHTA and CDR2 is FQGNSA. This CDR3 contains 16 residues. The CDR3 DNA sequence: TGTGCCAGAAGCTTAAACAATCCGGGGTCCCCCGGGGAGCTGTTTTTT. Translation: CARSLNNPGSPGELFF. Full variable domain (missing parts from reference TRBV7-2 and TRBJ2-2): GAGVSQSPSNKVTEKGKDVELRCDPISGHTALYWYRQSLGQGLEFLIYFQGNSAPDKSGLPSDRFSAERTGGSVSTLTIQRTQQEDSAVYLCARSLNNPGSPGELFFGEGSRLTVL.

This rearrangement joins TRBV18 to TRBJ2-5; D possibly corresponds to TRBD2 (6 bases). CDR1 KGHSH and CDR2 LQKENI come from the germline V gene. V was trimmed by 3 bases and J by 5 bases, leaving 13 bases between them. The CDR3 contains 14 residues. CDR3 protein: CASSPRDSRETQYF. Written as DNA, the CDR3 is TGTGCCAGCTCACCCCGGGACTCTCGGGAGACCCAGTACTTC.

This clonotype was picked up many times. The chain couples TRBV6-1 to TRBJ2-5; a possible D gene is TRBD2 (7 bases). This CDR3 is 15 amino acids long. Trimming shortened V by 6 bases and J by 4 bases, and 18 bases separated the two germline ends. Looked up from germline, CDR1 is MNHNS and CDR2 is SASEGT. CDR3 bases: TGTGCCAGCAGGCCTCGTCCGGGGGGCGGAGAGACCCAGTACTTC. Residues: CASRPRPGGGETQYF.

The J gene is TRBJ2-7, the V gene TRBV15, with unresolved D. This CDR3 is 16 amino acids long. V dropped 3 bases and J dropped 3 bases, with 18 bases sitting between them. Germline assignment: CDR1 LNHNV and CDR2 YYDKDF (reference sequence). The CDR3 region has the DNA TGTGCCACCAGCAGGGGCCGAGACAAACCCCTCTACGAGCAGTACGTC. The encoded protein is CATSRGRDKPLYEQYV.

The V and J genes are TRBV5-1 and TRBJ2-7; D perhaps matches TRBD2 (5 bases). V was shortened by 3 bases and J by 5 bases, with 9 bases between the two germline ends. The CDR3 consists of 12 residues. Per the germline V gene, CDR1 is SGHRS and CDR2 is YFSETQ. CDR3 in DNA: TGCGCCAGCAGCTCCCCGGGGAACGAGCAGTACTTC. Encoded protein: CASSSPGNEQYF. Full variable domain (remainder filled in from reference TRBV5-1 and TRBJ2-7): KAGVTQTPRYLIKTRGQQVTLSCSPISGHRSVSWYQQTPGQGLQFLFEYFSETQRNKGNFPGRFSGRQFSNSRSEMNVSTLELGDSALYLCASSSPGNEQYFGPGTRLTVT.

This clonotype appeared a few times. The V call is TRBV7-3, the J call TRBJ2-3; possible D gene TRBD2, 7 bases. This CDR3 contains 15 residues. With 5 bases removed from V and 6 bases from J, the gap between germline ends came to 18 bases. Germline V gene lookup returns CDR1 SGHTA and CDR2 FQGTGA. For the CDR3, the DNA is TGTGCCAGCAGCCCCCTGGGGGGGCTATCCGATACGCAGTATTTT. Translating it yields CASSPLGGLSDTQYF.

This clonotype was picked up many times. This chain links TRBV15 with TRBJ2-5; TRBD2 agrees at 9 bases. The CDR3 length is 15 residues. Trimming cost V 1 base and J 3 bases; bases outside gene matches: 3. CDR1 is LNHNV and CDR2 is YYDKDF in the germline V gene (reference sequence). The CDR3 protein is CATSRGSSGEETQYF. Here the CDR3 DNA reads TGTGCCACCAGCAGAGGGTCTAGCGGGGAAGAGACCCAGTACTTC.

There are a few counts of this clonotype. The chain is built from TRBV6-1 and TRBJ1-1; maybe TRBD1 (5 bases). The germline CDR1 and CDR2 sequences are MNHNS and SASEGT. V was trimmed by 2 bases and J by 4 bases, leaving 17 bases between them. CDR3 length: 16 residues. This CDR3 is CASSEQGYWVSTEAFF. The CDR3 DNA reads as TGTGCCAGCAGTGAACAGGGTTATTGGGTTTCCACTGAAGCTTTCTTT.

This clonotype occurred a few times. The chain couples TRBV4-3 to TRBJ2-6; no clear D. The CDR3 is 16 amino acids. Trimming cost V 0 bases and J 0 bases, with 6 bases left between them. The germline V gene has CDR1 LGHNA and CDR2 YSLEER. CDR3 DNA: TGCGCCAGCAGCCAAGATCATGCCTCTGGGGCCAACGTCCTGACTTTC. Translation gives CASSQDHASGANVLTF.

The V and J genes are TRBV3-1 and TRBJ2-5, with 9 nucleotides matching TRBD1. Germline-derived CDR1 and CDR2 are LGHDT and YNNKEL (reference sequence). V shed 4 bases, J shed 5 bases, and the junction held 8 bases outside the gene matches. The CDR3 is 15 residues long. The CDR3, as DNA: TGTGCCAGCAGCCTCCGAAGGACAGGGGTTGAGACCCAGTACTTC. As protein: CASSLRRTGVETQYF.

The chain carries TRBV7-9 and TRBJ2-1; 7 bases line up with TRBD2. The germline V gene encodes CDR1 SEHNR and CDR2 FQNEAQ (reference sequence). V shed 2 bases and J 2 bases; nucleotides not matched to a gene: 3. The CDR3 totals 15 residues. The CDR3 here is CASSLFAGAYNEQFF. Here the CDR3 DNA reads TGTGCCAGCAGCTTATTCGCGGGGGCCTACAATGAGCAGTTCTTC.

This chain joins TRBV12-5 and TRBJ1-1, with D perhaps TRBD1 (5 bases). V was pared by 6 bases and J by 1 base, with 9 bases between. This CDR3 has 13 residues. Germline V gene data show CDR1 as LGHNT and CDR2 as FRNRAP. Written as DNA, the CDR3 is TGTGCTAGTGGGACTACAGGGAACACTGAAGCTTTCTTT. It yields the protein CASGTTGNTEAFF.

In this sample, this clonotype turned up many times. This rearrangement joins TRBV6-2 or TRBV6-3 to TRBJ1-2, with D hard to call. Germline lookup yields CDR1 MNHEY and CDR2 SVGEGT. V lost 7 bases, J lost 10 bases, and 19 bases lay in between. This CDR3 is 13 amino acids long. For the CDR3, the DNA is TGTGCCAGCAAACCGAGACCAAAAGGGATCTACACCTTC. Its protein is CASKPRPKGIYTF.